The sequence of this TCR beta chain was determined in a study of cytotoxic CD8 clonotypes in ibrutinib-treated CLL. At the level of the study: By median around 74 months, roughly 12 had progressed and about 14 stayed remitted; responses had been 2 complete and 24 partial.

With sequencing, the targeted depth ranged from 1 in 200,000 to 1 in 1 million T cells. Profiled with immunoSEQ multiplex PCR; TCRdb holds only in-frame clones, not every one. The sample consists of about 85,000 clones, around 79% of them appearing once. General study results and limits: With treatment, public clonotypes, which were uncommon, either contracted or remained stable.

Comment on this clone: The antigen is unknown.

Sequenced here: PBMCs, sampled after 12 months of ibrutinib treatment. The TCR comes from a human donor with chronic lymphocytic leukemia.

The CDR3 nucleotides are TGTGCCAGCAGCTTAGGGACAGGAGTCTACGAGCAGTACTTC. It encodes CASSLGTGVYEQYF. This rearrangement joins TRBV7-2 to TRBJ2-7; 7 nucleotides agree with TRBD1. The CDR3 has 14 amino acids. Germline loops: CDR1 SGHTA, CDR2 FQGNSA. Trimming took 1 base from V and 3 from J; bases not matched to a gene: 3. Supplemented by reference TRBV7-2 and TRBJ2-7, the full variable domain reads GAGVSQSPSNKVTEKGKDVELRCDPISGHTALYWYRQSLGQGLEFLIYFQGNSAPDKSGLPSDRFSAERTGGSVSTLTIQRTQQEDSAVYLCASSLGTGVYEQYFGPGTRLTVT.